The 21 T cell receptor beta chains below come from one sample, sequenced in a study of blood T cell repertoires in COVID-19. The repertoire was sequenced with immunoSEQ multiplex PCR; TCRdb's copy has only in-frame clones and lacks some. Altogether about 300,000 clones are present, around nine tenths being singletons, with the ten largest covering around 1.4%. Sequencing was done on a sample of peripheral blood. Receptor source: a man in his 70s with acute or convalescent COVID-19.

This chain links TRBV7-3 with TRBJ1-5; 12 positions match TRBD1. CDR3 length: 19 residues. The V segment lost 6 bases and the J segment 0 bases; nucleotides outside the gene matches: 12. Germline V gives CDR1 SGHTA, CDR2 FQGTGA. CDR3 residues: CASSSDPGQGAHSNQPQHF. CDR3 DNA: TGTGCCAGCAGTTCAGACCCGGGACAGGGGGCCCATAGCAATCAGCCCCAGCATTTT.

The chain combines TRBV6-5 with TRBJ2-7, with 7 bases that match TRBD2. Germline V gene data show CDR1 as MNHEY and CDR2 as SVGAGI. The trim removed 2 bases at V and 3 bases at J, leaving 4 bases unmatched. CDR3 length: 14 amino acids. CDR3 nucleotides: TGTGCCAGCAGTTACGAACGGGGGGTCTACGAGCAGTACTTC. This translates into CASSYERGVYEQYF.

V usage is TRBV11-2 and J usage is TRBJ2-7; weak D call: TRBD1 (6 bases). Germline V gene data show CDR1 as SGHAT and CDR2 as FQNNGV. This CDR3 spans 13 amino acids. Trimming pared 8 bases from V and 0 bases from J, leaving 11 bases between. CDR3 sequence (DNA): TGTGCCAGCTCAAGGACAGACTCCTACGAGCAGTACTTC. Translation: CASSRTDSYEQYF.

The chain has TRBV30 and TRBJ2-5; 8 bases fit TRBD2. The CDR3 consists of 13 residues. Germline V gene data show CDR1 as GTSNPN and CDR2 as SVGIG (reference sequence). V shed 1 base and J 4 bases; nucleotides not matched to a gene: 2. Here the CDR3 reads CAWSARGGETQYF. CDR3 nucleotide sequence: TGTGCCTGGAGTGCCCGGGGGGGAGAGACCCAGTACTTC. Looking up the rest from reference TRBV30 and TRBJ2-5 gives the full variable domain: SQTIHQWPATLVQPVGSPLSLECTVEGTSNPNLYWYRQAAGRGLQLLFYSVGIGQISSEVPQNLSASRPQDRQFILSSKKLLLSDSGFYLCAWSARGGETQYFGPGTRLLVL.

This clone came up once. The chain has TRBV11-2 and TRBJ2-1, with 10 bases aligning to TRBD2. V was pared by 4 bases and J by 1 base, with 4 bases of the junction left unmatched. The CDR3 length is 16 residues. CDR1 and CDR2 (germline): SGHAT, FQNNGV. CDR3 in amino acids: CASSSGTSESYNEQFF. The CDR3 DNA follows: TGTGCCAGCAGCTCCGGGACTAGCGAGTCCTACAATGAGCAGTTCTTC.

This clone has just one count. The chain uses TRBV19 and TRBJ2-7; 10 bases agree with TRBD2. CDR1 and CDR2 from the germline V gene are LNHDA and SQIVND (reference sequence). The CDR3 contains 15 residues. V gave up 7 bases and J gave up 3 bases; unmatched junction bases: 9. The CDR3 spells CASIGWASGSYEQYF. The CDR3, as DNA: TGTGCCAGTATCGGGTGGGCTAGCGGGAGCTACGAGCAGTACTTC.

CDR3 coding DNA: TGTGCCAGCTCACCAGCCGGGGGGGAGACCCAGTACTTC. This translates into CASSPAGGETQYF. This rearrangement joins TRBV18 to TRBJ2-5; 7 nucleotides agree with TRBD2. Looked up from germline, CDR1 is KGHSH and CDR2 is LQKENI. The CDR3 is 13 residues long. Germline trimming cut 2 bases from V and 5 bases from J; bases unmatched to any gene: 2.

The chain uses TRBV6-5 and TRBJ1-2; tentatively, D is TRBD1 (6 bases). This CDR3 has 15 residues. The V and J ends lost 7 bases and 7 bases respectively, with 22 bases between them. Germline V gene sequence: CDR1 MNHEY, CDR2 SVGAGI. CDR3 in DNA: TGTGCCAGCACCGATAGGAGGGGGGGGCGCGGTGGCTACACCTTC. Protein: CASTDRRGGRGGYTF.

The CDR3 sequence: CASSYLGQGFFTFF. CDR3 sequence (DNA): TGTGCCAGCAGCTACCTAGGACAGGGGTTTTTCACTTTCTTT. The rearrangement joins TRBV11-2 to TRBJ1-1; 9 positions agree with TRBD1. The V gene's germline CDR1 is SGHAT and CDR2 FQNNGV. The CDR3 totals 14 residues. V lost 4 bases and J lost 12; bases outside the gene matches: 12.

The V call is TRBV5-6, the J call TRBJ1-1, with D tentatively TRBD1 (5 bases). Deletions cut 4 bases from V and 3 bases from J, with 10 bases between. CDR1 SGHDT and CDR2 YYEEEE come from the germline V gene. The CDR3 is 13 residues long. CDR3 nucleotide sequence: TGTGCCAGCAGCCCCCAGGGATACACTGAAGCTTTCTTT. It is translated as CASSPQGYTEAFF.

The CDR3, as DNA: TGTGCCAGCTCACTATCCGGGGGGACACCGGGACGGGAGACCCAGTACTTC. Translating gives CASSLSGGTPGRETQYF. The chain couples TRBV18 to TRBJ2-5, with D perhaps matching TRBD2 (7 bases). Germline CDR1 KGHSH, CDR2 LQKENI. V was pared by 4 bases and J by 5 bases, with 23 bases between. The CDR3 loop spans 17 amino acids.

The chain couples TRBV5-6 to TRBJ2-7; TRBD1 matches 9 bases. V was pared by 4 bases and J by 3 bases, with 11 bases of the junction left unmatched. CDR1 SGHDT and CDR2 YYEEEE come from the germline V gene. The CDR3 consists of 16 residues. The CDR3 region is CASSPEGGQGIYEQYF. The CDR3 bases are TGTGCCAGCAGCCCTGAGGGGGGACAGGGTATCTACGAGCAGTACTTC.

The chain combines TRBV10-1 with TRBJ2-3; the D gene is possibly TRBD2 (6 bases). The V gene's germline CDR1 is WNHNN and CDR2 SYGVQD (reference sequence). The ends were cut back, 2 bases at V and 6 bases at J, with 18 bases in the middle. The CDR3 spans 16 residues. CDR3 residues: CASSESIGAGWDTQYF. The DNA for the CDR3 is TGCGCCAGCAGTGAGAGCATCGGGGCGGGGTGGGATACGCAGTATTTT.

The chain joins TRBV30 to TRBJ2-3, with TRBD1 identical over 10 bases. The length of the CDR3 is 15 residues. Per the germline V gene, CDR1 is GTSNPN and CDR2 is SVGIG (reference sequence). V was clipped by 0 bases and J by 5 bases; unmatched bases: 5. The CDR3 sequence: CAWSVRGQGEDTQYF. The DNA of the CDR3 is TGTGCCTGGAGTGTACGTGGACAGGGGGAAGATACGCAGTATTTT.

J is TRBJ1-6 and V is TRBV19; 9 nucleotides line up with TRBD1. The trim removed 5 bases at V and 10 bases at J, leaving 9 bases unmatched. Looked up from germline, CDR1 is LNHDA and CDR2 is SQIVND (reference sequence). The CDR3 has 15 amino acids. The DNA of the CDR3 is TGTGCCAGTAGTTCGCGACAGGGGGTAGGATCACCCCTCCACTTT. This gives the protein CASSSRQGVGSPLHF.

The chain has TRBV10-1 and TRBJ2-1; the match to TRBD2 covers 9 bases. The CDR3 has 14 residues. V shed 2 bases, J shed 6 bases, and the junction held 2 bases outside the gene matches. Germline V CDR1 and CDR2: WNHNN, SYGVQD (reference sequence). CDR3 sequence: CASSEGGLANEQFF. The CDR3 DNA follows: TGCGCCAGCAGTGAGGGGGGACTAGCCAATGAGCAGTTCTTC.

This clone has only a few counts. The V gene is TRBV6-5, the J gene TRBJ2-7, with D tentatively TRBD1 (6 bases). Germline CDR1 and CDR2: MNHEY and SVGAGI. With 2 bases removed from V and 1 base from J, the gap between germline ends came to 12 bases. The length of the CDR3 is 15 residues. CDR3 sequence reads: CASSYLPGQSYEQYF. For the CDR3, the DNA is TGTGCCAGCAGTTACCTCCCCGGACAGTCCTACGAGCAGTACTTC.

The rearrangement links TRBV6-5 to TRBJ1-1, with 7 bases matching TRBD1. The CDR3 is 16 residues long. Germline-derived CDR1 and CDR2 are MNHEY and SVGAGI. Losses at the gene ends were 2 bases for V and 5 bases for J; bases not matched to a gene: 11. CDR3 nucleotides: TGTGCCAGCAGTTACGGGTTCAGGGCAGGGGGGACTGAAGCTTTCTTT. Translation gives CASSYGFRAGGTEAFF.

The rearrangement uses TRBV29-1 and TRBJ1-3; 7 nucleotides agree with TRBD1. This CDR3 comprises 13 residues. CDR1 SQVTM and CDR2 ANQGSEA come from the germline V gene. The ends lost 4 bases at V and 2 bases at J; junction bases unmatched: 2. The CDR3 DNA follows: TGCAGCGTTGGAGACAGGGCTGGAAACACCATATATTTT. Residues: CSVGDRAGNTIYF.

V and J are TRBV5-1 and TRBJ2-5; D gene uncertain. V was clipped by 6 bases and J by 7 bases, with 16 bases between them. CDR1 and CDR2 (germline): SGHRS, YFSETQ. CDR3 length equals 13 residues. The CDR3 sequence is CASTTTYRGTQYF. Here the CDR3 DNA reads TGCGCCAGCACTACGACTTACCGCGGGACCCAGTACTTC. Combining the CDR3 with reference TRBV5-1 and TRBJ2-5 gives the whole variable domain KAGVTQTPRYLIKTRGQQVTLSCSPISGHRSVSWYQQTPGQGLQFLFEYFSETQRNKGNFPGRFSGRQFSNSRSEMNVSTLELGDSALYLCASTTTYRGTQYFGPGTRLLVL.

This clone appeared a few times. The genes are TRBV28 and TRBJ1-5; perhaps TRBD1 as D (5 bases). Germline V gene lookup returns CDR1 MDHEN and CDR2 SYDVKM. V was pared by 6 bases and J by 7 bases, with 19 bases between. CDR3 length: 15 residues. The CDR3 nucleotides read TGTGCCAGCAGCTATGGGGCCGGGGGTTGGCAGCCCCAGCATTTT. This encodes CASSYGAGGWQPQHF. The full variable domain, in which reference TRBV28 and TRBJ1-5 provide the parts outside the CDR3, is DVKVTQSSRYLVKRTGEKVFLECVQDMDHENMFWYRQDPGLGLRLIYFSYDVKMKEKGDIPEGYSVSREKKERFSLILESASTNQTSMYLCASSYGAGGWQPQHFGDGTRLSIL.